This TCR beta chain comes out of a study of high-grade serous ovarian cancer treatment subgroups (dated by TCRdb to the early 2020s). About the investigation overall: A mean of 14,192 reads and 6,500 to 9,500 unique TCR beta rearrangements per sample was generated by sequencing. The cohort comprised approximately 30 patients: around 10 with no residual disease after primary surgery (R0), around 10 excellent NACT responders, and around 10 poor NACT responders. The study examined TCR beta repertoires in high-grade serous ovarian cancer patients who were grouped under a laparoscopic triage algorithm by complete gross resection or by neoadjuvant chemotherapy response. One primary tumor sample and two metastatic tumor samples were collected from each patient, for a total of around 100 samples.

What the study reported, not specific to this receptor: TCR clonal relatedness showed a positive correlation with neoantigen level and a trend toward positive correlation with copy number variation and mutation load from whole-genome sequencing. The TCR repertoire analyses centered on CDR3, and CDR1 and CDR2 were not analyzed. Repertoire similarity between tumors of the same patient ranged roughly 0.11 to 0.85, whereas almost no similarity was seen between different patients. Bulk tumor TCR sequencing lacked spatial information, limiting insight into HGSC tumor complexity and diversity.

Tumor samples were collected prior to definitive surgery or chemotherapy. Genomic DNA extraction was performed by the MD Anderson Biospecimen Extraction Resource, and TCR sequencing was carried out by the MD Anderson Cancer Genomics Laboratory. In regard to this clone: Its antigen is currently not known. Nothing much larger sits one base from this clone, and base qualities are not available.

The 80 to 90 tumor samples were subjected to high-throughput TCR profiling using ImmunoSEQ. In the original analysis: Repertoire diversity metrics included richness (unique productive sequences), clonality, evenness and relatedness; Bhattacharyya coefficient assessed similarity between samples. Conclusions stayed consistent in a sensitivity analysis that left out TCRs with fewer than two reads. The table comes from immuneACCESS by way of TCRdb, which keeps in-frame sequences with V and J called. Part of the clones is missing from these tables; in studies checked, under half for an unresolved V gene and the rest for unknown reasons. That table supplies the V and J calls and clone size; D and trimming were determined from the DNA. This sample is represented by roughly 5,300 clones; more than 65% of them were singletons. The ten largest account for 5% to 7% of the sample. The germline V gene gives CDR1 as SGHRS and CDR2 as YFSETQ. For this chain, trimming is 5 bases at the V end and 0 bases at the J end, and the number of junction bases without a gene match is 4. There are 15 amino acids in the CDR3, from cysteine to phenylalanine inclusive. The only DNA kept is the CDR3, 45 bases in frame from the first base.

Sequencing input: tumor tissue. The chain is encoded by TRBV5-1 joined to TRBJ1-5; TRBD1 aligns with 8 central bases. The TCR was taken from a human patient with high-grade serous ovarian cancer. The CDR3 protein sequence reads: CASRTGTGSNQPQHF. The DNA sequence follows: TGCGCCAGCAGGACCGGGACAGGTAGCAATCAGCCCCAGCATTTT.